This T cell receptor beta chain stems from a study of T cell responses to AZD1222 COVID-19 vaccine. General study results and limits: Nearly half of unique spike-specific TCRs reportedly avoided B.1.351 and B.1.1.7 mutated regions.

To note about this clone: Its antigen is not known.

The assay was immunoSEQ multiplex PCR, and TCRdb's table has in-frame clones only and misses some. Of approximately 150,000 clones listed, 92% are singletons. Trimming removed 0 bases at V and 15 bases at J, with 21 bases between. Germline CDR1 and CDR2: SGHVS and FQNEAQ. The length of the CDR3 is 16 residues. The V and J genes are TRBV7-8 and TRBJ1-6; D not certain. This clonotype was sampled from an adult in good health. Sequenced here: peripheral blood, sampled on day 0 of MenACWY control vaccination. CDR3: CASSLAGTAGDSSLHF. In DNA, the CDR3 is TGTGCCAGCAGCTTAGCGGGTACGGCCGGTGATTCGAGCCTCCACTTT.